This TCR beta chain was sequenced for a study of early T cells in non-severe SARS-CoV-2 infection. About the research overall: The chains were unpaired, and the sequenced material was bulk RNA from unsorted whole blood.

This clonotype was seen at least ten times. Antigen: not known. Unique molecular identifiers tagged individual cDNA molecules. Each CDR3 protein gets one entry after TCRdb re-called the 5' RACE reads with MiXCR. The sample includes around 62,000 distinct CDR3 sequences, 4% to 5.5% seen only once; the top ten take 4% to 5%. This CDR3 region has 18 residues. The V gene end was trimmed by 4 bases and the J gene end by 5 bases; junction bases not matched to a gene: 20. Germline values: CDR1 SQVTM, CDR2 ANQGSEA. Study-wide results and limits: In VDJdb matching, anti-spike CD8 responses were favored while private and CD4 specificities went missing.

Material for sequencing was whole blood. The chain carries TRBV29-1 and TRBJ1-1; 9 nucleotides match TRBD1. This TCR was sampled from an adult who was a healthcare worker with PCR-confirmed SARS-CoV-2 infection or an uninfected control (not recorded which). The CDR3 DNA reads as TGCAGCGTTGCACCCGGGACAGGGAATTTTTGGGTGAGGACTGAAGCTTTCTTT. Translating it yields CSVAPGTGNFWVRTEAFF.